Listed here is a single T cell receptor (beta chain). Its antigen is not identified. The record originates from a study of cytomegalovirus exposure and HLA in healthy donors. Study-wide findings and caveats: Rarity characterized most TCR sequences, yet some public TCRs appeared in many donors.

PCR primers comprised 60 Vbeta and 13 Jbeta primers. Assay used: immunoSEQ multiplex PCR; TCRdb lists only in-frame clones, some missing. The sample includes about 87,000 clones, approximately 75% of them seen just once. This CDR3 region has 17 residues. The germline gives CDR1 SGDLS, CDR2 YYNGEE. V gave up 4 bases and J gave up 1 base, with 20 bases separating them. V and J are TRBV9 and TRBJ2-5, with a weak D call TRBD2 (7 bases). The clonotype originates from a woman aged 35 to 49 in good health and CMV-seronegative. The source material was PBMCs. CDR3 protein: CASSPGGAASFQETQYF. DNA for the CDR3: TGTGCCAGCAGCCCTGGGGGGGCAGCATCATTCCAAGAGACCCAGTACTTC.